This T cell receptor beta chain was found in a study of early stage breast cancer tumors. Background on the study: Invasive lobular carcinomas made up about 30% of the 12 ER+/PR+/HER2- tumors.

Generated by immunoSEQ multiplex PCR, the TCRdb table keeps only in-frame clones and is missing some. The sample lists tens of thousands of clones, just over 90% occurring once. The CDR3 has 11 amino acids. Germline lookup yields CDR1 MDHEN and CDR2 SYDVKM. A note on this clone: Its antigen is not identified.

Study results and limitations: In about 90% of the 16 patients, blood comparison separated tumor from normal breast. Tumors had about 2.3-fold higher T cell density than normal breast.

Source material: blood. The rearrangement uses TRBV28 and TRBJ1-2; D gene ambiguous. This clonotype originated in a person aged 70 to 79 with breast cancer. The CDR3: CGAEANYGYTF. The CDR3 coding sequence is TGTGGGGCCGAAGCTAACTATGGCTACACCTTC.